This passage covers 22 T cell receptor beta chains from one sample sequenced in a study of control samples from healthy donors and cancer patients. This table comes from immunoSEQ multiplex PCR, and its TCRdb copy is limited to in-frame clones, with some not included. The repertoire holds about 120,000 clones, with 80% to 95% as singletons. The sequenced sample consisted of blood. These receptor sequences come from a man between 18 and 29 years old in good health.

The rearrangement uses TRBV2 and TRBJ1-6; D is uncertain. Trimming removed 6 bases at V and 4 bases at J, with 10 bases between. The CDR3 has 14 amino acids. CDR1 and CDR2 from the germline V gene are SNHLY and FYNNEI. Here the CDR3 DNA reads TGTGCCAGCAGCTCCGACGGTTATAATTCACCCCTCCACTTT. This encodes CASSSDGYNSPLHF. Complete variable domain (other parts from reference TRBV2 and TRBJ1-6): EPEVTQTPSHQVTQMGQEVILRCVPISNHLYFYWYRQILGQKVEFLVSFYNNEISEKSEIFDDQFSVERPDGSNFTLKIRSTKLEDSAMYFCASSSDGYNSPLHFGNGTRLTVT.

The J gene is TRBJ2-6, the V gene TRBV10-3; 8 bases agree with TRBD1. The CDR3 has 17 residues. Unmatched junction bases numbered 7, after V lost 6 bases and J lost 0 bases. Germline V CDR1 and CDR2: ENHRY, SYGVKD. Written as DNA, the CDR3 is TGTGCCATCAGCCTCAGGGGGCAAGGCTCTGGGGCCAACGTCCTGACTTTC. It yields the protein CAISLRGQGSGANVLTF.

V is TRBV6-5 and J is TRBJ1-2, with D possibly TRBD1 on 5 matching bases. This CDR3 is 13 amino acids long. Trimming removed 6 bases at V and 3 bases at J, with 11 bases between. In germline, CDR1 is MNHEY, CDR2 SVGAGI. The CDR3 sequence: CASSRVTHYGYTF. The CDR3 bases are TGTGCCAGCAGCAGGGTAACACACTATGGCTACACCTTC.

Regarding this clone: The junction does not match germline at one end; this may be a read error. The V and J genes are TRBV6-5 and TRBJ1-6, with D tentatively TRBD1 (6 bases). Germline lookup yields CDR1 MNHEY and CDR2 SVGAGI. CDR3 length equals 15 residues. The CDR3 reads CASGYAWSQGSPLHF. The CDR3 DNA sequence: TGTGCCAGCGGTTACGCATGGTCCCAGGGGTCACCCCTCCACTTT.

This chain links TRBV18 with TRBJ1-1; no firm D call. CDR3 length equals 15 residues. Germline CDR1 is KGHSH and CDR2 is LQKENI. With 3 bases removed from V and 0 bases from J, the gap between germline ends came to 11 bases. The CDR3, as DNA: TGTGCCAGCTCACCGAGGACGGAGATGAACACTGAAGCTTTCTTT. Residues: CASSPRTEMNTEAFF.

This clone has only a few counts. The chain is built from TRBV2 and TRBJ1-2; D unclear. V was shortened by 6 bases and J by 0 bases, with 17 bases between the two germline ends. The CDR3 contains 16 residues. Germline V CDR1 and CDR2: SNHLY, FYNNEI. The CDR3 reads CASRGFQLNSNYGYTF. The CDR3 nucleotides read TGTGCCAGCAGAGGGTTTCAGCTTAACTCTAACTATGGCTACACCTTC.

The rearrangement joins TRBV28 to TRBJ1-2; D remains unclear. Germline V gene sequence: CDR1 MDHEN, CDR2 SYDVKM. V was pared by 3 bases and J by 5 bases, with 10 bases between. The CDR3 has 13 amino acids. CDR3 protein: CASSFGVAYGYTF. CDR3 nucleotides: TGTGCCAGCAGTTTCGGGGTCGCGTATGGCTACACCTTC.

The V call is TRBV7-9, the J call TRBJ2-1; D may be TRBD1 or TRBD2 (5 bases each). The germline V gene encodes CDR1 SEHNR and CDR2 FQNEAQ (reference sequence). Trimming removed 2 bases at V and 7 bases at J, with 9 bases between. The CDR3 totals 13 residues. The CDR3 loop is CASSLNGGNEQFF. The CDR3 DNA follows: TGTGCCAGCAGCTTAAATGGGGGAAATGAGCAGTTCTTC.

The gene calls are TRBV9 and TRBJ1-3; 8 nucleotides agree with TRBD1. Germline lookup yields CDR1 SGDLS and CDR2 YYNGEE. The J segment lost 2 bases and the V segment lost 0 bases, leaving 4 bases of the junction unmatched. The CDR3 has 16 residues. This chain's CDR3 is CASSVGQGITGNTIYF. In DNA form, the CDR3 reads TGTGCCAGCAGCGTAGGACAGGGGATAACTGGAAACACCATATATTTT.

V usage is TRBV7-2 and J usage is TRBJ2-7, with D unresolved. The length of the CDR3 is 17 residues. CDR1 and CDR2 from the germline V gene are SGHTA and FQGNSA. Trimming pared 3 bases from V and 3 bases from J, leaving 21 bases between. CDR3 coding DNA: TGTGCCAGCAGCTTGGTATTGTGGTCCGAAGGAAGCTACGAGCAGTACTTC. Translating gives CASSLVLWSEGSYEQYF.

V is TRBV14 and J is TRBJ1-1; perhaps TRBD1 as D (6 bases). CDR3 length equals 15 residues. V was clipped by 1 base and J by 11 bases, with 20 bases between them. From germline, CDR1 is SGHDN and CDR2 FVKESK. The CDR3 region is CASSQVRTDITSAFF. In nucleotides, the CDR3 is TGTGCCAGCAGCCAAGTCCGGACAGACATAACATCGGCTTTCTTT.

The chain couples TRBV5-1 to TRBJ2-1, with D unresolved. This CDR3 contains 11 residues. Trimming pared 0 bases from V and 9 bases from J, leaving 4 bases between. Germline V gives CDR1 SGHRS, CDR2 YFSETQ. The CDR3 DNA is TGCGCCAGCAGCTTGGAGATTGAGCAGTTCTTC. Translation: CASSLEIEQFF.

J is TRBJ1-5 and V is TRBV2; D unclear. V lost 3 bases to trimming and J lost 1 base, with 1 base between them. From germline, CDR1 is SNHLY and CDR2 FYNNEI. This CDR3 contains 12 residues. This chain's CDR3 is CASSESNQPQHF. As DNA, the CDR3 is TGTGCCAGCAGTGAGAGCAATCAGCCCCAGCATTTT.

The V call is TRBV6-6, the J call TRBJ2-2, with D maybe TRBD1 (5 bases). CDR3 length: 14 residues. Between the trimmed V and J ends, which lost 5 bases and 4 bases, there was a span of 11 bases. CDR1 is MNHNY, CDR2 SVGAGI, per germline (reference sequence). The CDR3 is CASSPGYPTGELFF. In nucleotides, the CDR3 is TGTGCCAGCAGTCCAGGGTATCCCACCGGGGAGCTGTTTTTT.

J is TRBJ1-4 and V is TRBV1. TRBV1 is a listed pseudogene. The CDR3 has 16 amino acids. The CDR3 nucleotides read TGCACCAGCAGCCAACCCCCCGGGACGGCCAATGAAAAACTGTTTTTT. Its protein product is CTSSQPPGTANEKLFF.

J is TRBJ1-1 and V is TRBV3-1 (or the pseudogene TRBV3-2); D not resolved. The germline V gene has CDR1 LGHDT and CDR2 YNNKEL (reference sequence). Trimming stripped 0 bases from V and 8 bases from J, with 7 bases between. This CDR3 has 12 amino acids. The CDR3 protein is CASSQEGGEAFF. As DNA, the CDR3 is TGTGCCAGCAGCCAAGAGGGTGGGGAAGCTTTCTTT.

The gene calls are TRBV7-6 and TRBJ2-7; 11 bases align to TRBD2. Trimming took 5 bases from V and 4 from J; bases not matched to a gene: 7. CDR3 length: 15 amino acids. Germline loops: CDR1 SGHVS, CDR2 FNYEAQ. In DNA form, the CDR3 reads TGTGCCAGCAGCACCCGACTAGCGGGGAGGTACGAGCAGTACTTC. It encodes CASSTRLAGRYEQYF.

This chain connects TRBV25-1 to TRBJ1-1; D is perhaps TRBD1 (6 bases). The CDR3 sequence is 17 residues long. The V gene lost 2 bases and the J gene lost 5 bases, with 21 bases spanning the gap. Germline-derived CDR1 and CDR2 are MGHDK and SYGVNS. The CDR3 sequence is CASSEIGRAGVGTEAFF. CDR3 DNA sequence: TGTGCCAGCAGTGAAATTGGCCGGGCAGGGGTTGGGACTGAAGCTTTCTTT.

The chain combines TRBV2 with TRBJ1-1, with 7 positions matching TRBD1. Germline values: CDR1 SNHLY, CDR2 FYNNEI. Trimming at V came to 0 bases and at J to 6 bases, leaving 10 bases not matched to a gene. This CDR3 comprises 16 residues. The CDR3 loop reads CASSEATGVRGSEAFF. CDR3 bases: TGTGCCAGCAGTGAAGCAACAGGGGTTCGTGGTTCTGAAGCTTTCTTT.

This chain connects TRBV7-9 to TRBJ1-2; weak D call: TRBD1 (6 bases). This CDR3 spans 13 amino acids. The germline CDR1 and CDR2 sequences are SEHNR and FQNEAQ (reference sequence). With 5 bases removed from V and 5 bases from J, the gap between germline ends came to 12 bases. CDR3 coding DNA: TGTGCCAGCAGCCCTGGGGGCGGTTATGGCTACACCTTC. Amino acid sequence: CASSPGGGYGYTF. Based on the CDR3 plus reference TRBV7-9 and TRBJ1-2, the full variable domain is DTGVSQNPRHKITKRGQNVTFRCDPISEHNRLYWYRQTLGQGPEFLTYFQNEAQLEKSRLLSDRFSAERPKGSFSTLEIQRTEQGDSAMYLCASSPGGGYGYTFGSGTRLTVV.

V is TRBV5-4 and J is TRBJ2-1; 9 bases are shared with TRBD2. The length of the CDR3 is 16 residues. Germline CDR1 is SGHNT and CDR2 is YYREEE (reference sequence). V shed 4 bases and J 6 bases; nucleotides not matched to a gene: 11. As DNA, the CDR3 is TGTGCCAGCAGCCCCTGGGGGACTAGCACGTTCAATGAGCAGTTCTTC. Its protein product is CASSPWGTSTFNEQFF.

This chain connects TRBV11-2 to TRBJ2-1; D may be TRBD2 (5 bases). V shed 8 bases and J shed 1 base, with 12 bases lying between them. Per germline, CDR1 SGHAT and CDR2 FQNNGV. This CDR3 is built from 14 residues. The chain's CDR3 is CASSTIGSYNEQFF. The CDR3, as DNA: TGTGCCAGCTCGACTATCGGATCCTACAATGAGCAGTTCTTC.